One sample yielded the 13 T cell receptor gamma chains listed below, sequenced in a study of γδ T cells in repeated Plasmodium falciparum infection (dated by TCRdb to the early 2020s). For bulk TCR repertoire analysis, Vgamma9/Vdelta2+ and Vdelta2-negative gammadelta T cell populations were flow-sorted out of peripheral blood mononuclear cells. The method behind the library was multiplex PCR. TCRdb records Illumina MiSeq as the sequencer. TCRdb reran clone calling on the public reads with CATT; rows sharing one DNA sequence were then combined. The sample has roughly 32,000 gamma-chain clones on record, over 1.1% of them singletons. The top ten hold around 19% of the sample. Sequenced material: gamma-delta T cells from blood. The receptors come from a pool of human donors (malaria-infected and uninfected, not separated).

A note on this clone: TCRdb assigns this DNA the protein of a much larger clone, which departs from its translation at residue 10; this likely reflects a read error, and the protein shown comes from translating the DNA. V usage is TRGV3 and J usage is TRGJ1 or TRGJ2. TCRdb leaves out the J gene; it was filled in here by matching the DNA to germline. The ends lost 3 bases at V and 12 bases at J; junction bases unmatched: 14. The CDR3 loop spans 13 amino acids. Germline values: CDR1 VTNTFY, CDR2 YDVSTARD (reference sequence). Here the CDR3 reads CATWDARVKGKLF. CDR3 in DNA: TGTGCCACCTGGGACGCCAGGGTGAAGGGGAAACTCTTT.

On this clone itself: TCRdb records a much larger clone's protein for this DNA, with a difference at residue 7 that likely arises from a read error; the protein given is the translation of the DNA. CDR3 nucleotides: TGTGCCACCTGGGACCGAATCGAGCTGGAACTAACTTATTATAAGAAACTCTTT. It specifies CATWDRIELELTYYKKLF. This chain connects TRGV3 to TRGJ1 or TRGJ2. TCRdb supplies no J gene; here it was assigned by aligning the nucleotide sequence to germline. The V segment lost 3 bases and the J segment 3 bases; nucleotides outside the gene matches: 20. Germline CDR1 and CDR2: VTNTFY and YDVSTARD (reference sequence). The CDR3 consists of 18 residues.

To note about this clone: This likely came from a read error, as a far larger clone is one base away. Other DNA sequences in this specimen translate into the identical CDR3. The CDR3 nucleotides are TGTGCTACCTGGGACACGCAAAGAGATAAGAAACTCTTT. Its translation: CATWDTQRDKKLF. The chain employs TRGV3 and TRGJ1 or TRGJ2. TCRdb is silent on the J gene; assignment here came from matching the DNA to germline. The CDR3 has 13 residues. CDR1 and CDR2 from the germline V gene are VTNTFY and YDVSTARD (reference sequence).

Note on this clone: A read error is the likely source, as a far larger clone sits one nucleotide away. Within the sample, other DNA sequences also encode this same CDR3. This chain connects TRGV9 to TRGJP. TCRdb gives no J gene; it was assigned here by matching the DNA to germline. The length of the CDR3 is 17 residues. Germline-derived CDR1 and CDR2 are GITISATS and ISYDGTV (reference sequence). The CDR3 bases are TGCGCCTTGTGGGAGGTGGTAATGGAGTTGGGCAAAAAAATCAAGGTATTT. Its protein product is CALWEVVMELGKKIKVF.

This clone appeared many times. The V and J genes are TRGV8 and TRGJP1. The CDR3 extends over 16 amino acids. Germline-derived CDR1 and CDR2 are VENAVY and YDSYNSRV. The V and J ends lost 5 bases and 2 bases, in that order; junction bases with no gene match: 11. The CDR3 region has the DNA TGTGCCACCTGGGCCCCATCGAGGACCACTGGTTGGTTCAAGATATTT. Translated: CATWAPSRTTGWFKIF.

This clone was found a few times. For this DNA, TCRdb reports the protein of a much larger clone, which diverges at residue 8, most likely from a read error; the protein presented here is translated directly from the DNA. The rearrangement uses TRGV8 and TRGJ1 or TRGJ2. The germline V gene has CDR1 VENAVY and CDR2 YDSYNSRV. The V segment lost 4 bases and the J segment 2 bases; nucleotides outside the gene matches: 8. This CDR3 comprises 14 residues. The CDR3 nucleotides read TGTGCCACCTGGGACCCTAAGGATTATTATAAGAAACTCTTT. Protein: CATWDPKDYYKKLF.

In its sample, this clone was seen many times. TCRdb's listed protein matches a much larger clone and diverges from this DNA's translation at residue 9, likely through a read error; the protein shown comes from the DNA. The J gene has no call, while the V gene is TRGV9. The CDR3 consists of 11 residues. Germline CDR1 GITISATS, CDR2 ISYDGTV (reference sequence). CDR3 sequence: CAFPRDYKRLF. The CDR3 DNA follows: TGTGCCTTTCCGAGGGATTATAAGAGACTCTTT.

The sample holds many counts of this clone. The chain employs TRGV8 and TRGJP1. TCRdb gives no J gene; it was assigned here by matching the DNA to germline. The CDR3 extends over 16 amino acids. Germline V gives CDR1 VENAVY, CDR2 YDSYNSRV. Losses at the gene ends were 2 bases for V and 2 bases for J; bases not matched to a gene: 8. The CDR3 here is CATWDKVKTTGWFKIF. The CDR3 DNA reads TGTGCCACCTGGGATAAAGTAAAAACCACTGGTTGGTTCAAGATATTT.

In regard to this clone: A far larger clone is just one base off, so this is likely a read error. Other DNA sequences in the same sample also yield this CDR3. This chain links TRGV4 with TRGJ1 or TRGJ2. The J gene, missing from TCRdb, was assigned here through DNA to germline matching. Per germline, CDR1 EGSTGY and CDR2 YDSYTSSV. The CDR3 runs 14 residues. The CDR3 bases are TGTGCCACTTGGGATGAATTGGATTATTATAAGAAACTCTTT. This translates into CATWDELDYYKKLF.

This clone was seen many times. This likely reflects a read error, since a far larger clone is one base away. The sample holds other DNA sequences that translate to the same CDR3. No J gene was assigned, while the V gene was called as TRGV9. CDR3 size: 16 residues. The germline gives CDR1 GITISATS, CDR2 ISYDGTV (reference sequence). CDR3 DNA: TGTGCCTTGTGGGAGGTGAATTCGGTGGGCAAAAAAATCAAGGTATTC. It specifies CALWEVNSVGKKIKVF.

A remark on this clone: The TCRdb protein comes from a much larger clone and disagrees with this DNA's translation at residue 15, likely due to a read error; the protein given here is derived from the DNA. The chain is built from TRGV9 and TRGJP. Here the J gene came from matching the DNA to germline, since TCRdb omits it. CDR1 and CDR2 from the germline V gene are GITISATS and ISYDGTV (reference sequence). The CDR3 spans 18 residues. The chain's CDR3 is CALWEGTKEGLGKKVKVF. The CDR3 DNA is TGTGCCTTGTGGGAGGGTACGAAAGAGGGGTTGGGCAAAAAAGTCAAGGTATTT.

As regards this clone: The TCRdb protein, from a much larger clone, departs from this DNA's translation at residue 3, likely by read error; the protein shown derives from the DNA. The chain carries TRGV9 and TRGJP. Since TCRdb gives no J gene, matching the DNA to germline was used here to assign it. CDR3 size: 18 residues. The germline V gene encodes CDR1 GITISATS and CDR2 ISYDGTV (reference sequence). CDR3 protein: CASWEVGGQELGKKIKVF. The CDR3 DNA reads TGTGCCTCGTGGGAGGTTGGGGGGCAAGAGTTGGGCAAAAAAATCAAGGTATTT.

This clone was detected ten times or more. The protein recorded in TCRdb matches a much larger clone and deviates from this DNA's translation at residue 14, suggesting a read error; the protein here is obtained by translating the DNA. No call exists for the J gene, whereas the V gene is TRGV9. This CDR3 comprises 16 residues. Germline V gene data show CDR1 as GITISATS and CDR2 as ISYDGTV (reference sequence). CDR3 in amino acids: CALWEVQGVTYYKRLF. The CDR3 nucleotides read TGTGCCTTGTGGGAGGTGCAGGGGGTGACTTATTATAAGAGACTCTTT.